This T cell receptor beta chain was sequenced for a study of response to subunit inactivated influenza vaccine (dated 2018 in TCRdb). With regard to the full study: Deep quantitative profiling of the T cell receptor repertoire was used in the study to follow responses to a trivalent subunit inactivated influenza vaccine. What the work shows at the level of the full study, not this receptor alone: The authors suggested that each seasonal influenza vaccination may recruit only a limited number of new T cells.

A word on this clonotype: Its antigen is currently not known. Per-nucleotide qualities are absent, and no much larger clonotype sits a single base away.

Library construction relied on RT-PCR. The sequencer was an Illumina HiSeq 2500. The public reads were run again by TCRdb, first through fastp at Q25 and then through MiXCR, and only productive beta chains were kept. Every CDR3 protein is listed once, alongside the most common genes and DNA of its rows. The sample table records hundreds of thousands of distinct CDR3 sequences; roughly 10% of these occur just once. The top ten clonotypes cover 9.5% to 11% of the sample. Counted from cysteine to phenylalanine, this CDR3 has 15 amino acids. Just CDR3 DNA is preserved here, 45 bases in frame from base 1. V gives up 4 bases and J gives up 3 bases, and the segment between their germline ends measures 13 bases. These data also formed part of another study, on T cells expressing NK-cell markers. Taken from the second paper: TCR beta cDNA libraries were made by 5'RACE template switching that added a universal primer site and unique molecular identifiers. Seven to nine donors provided sorted CD3+CD56+NKG2C+, CD3+CD56+NKG2C- and CD3+CD56-NKG2C+ T-cell subsets, whose TCR beta-chain repertoires were profiled. Among the eight sequenced donors, only one was HCMV-seronegative, while the other seven were HCMV-seropositive. To restrict sorting to alphabetaTCR-expressing T cells, an anti-gammadeltaTCR antibody was added in several experiments. For roughly six donors, the dominant CD3+CD56+NKG2C+ clonotypes were among the top 10 CD8+ clonotypes and accounted for roughly 1.0-8% of CD8+ T cells. Those dominant clonotypes were again the most abundant among CD3+CD56-NKG2C+ cells in a few donors, at about 25-60.1%. Whether the expanded NKG2C-expressing T cell clones were specific for HCMV antigens remained unclear. All eight donors whose samples were sequenced were randomly selected healthy volunteers, three of them men and five women. HCMV serostatus was determined by detecting HCMV-specific IgG in serum with a commercial ELISA kit. Ficoll density gradient centrifugation was used to isolate peripheral blood mononuclear cells from blood. Bulk peripheral blood T-cell repertoires were additionally sequenced from unsorted PBMC for six donors. Synthesis of cDNA was primed from the TCR beta constant segment and was followed by two consecutive PCR amplification steps. The libraries were sequenced on Illumina HiSeq 2000/2500, MiSeq or NextSeq, producing 2 x 150 bp reads. Reads were demultiplexed and grouped by UMI with MIGEC, and clonotypes were assembled and quantified with MiTCR. To exclude erroneous sequences, any TCR cDNA sequence not supported by at least two reads was discarded. The tcR package was used for downstream repertoire analysis, and clonotypes were matched between fractions using CDR3 nucleotide sequence together with V segment. VDJmatch was used to annotate antigen specificity against VDJdb, with one amino acid substitution allowed in CDR3.

The rearranged segments are TRBV12-3 or TRBV12-4 and TRBJ1-5; no D gene call is confident. The sample in question was PBMCs from blood, obtained on the day of vaccination. The clonotype comes from a man aged 45-65 years who received an inactivated influenza vaccine. Donor details come from another sample of the same person, matched by shared clones. The CDR3 in this case is CASSSPTWSNQPQHF. At the DNA level, the sequence is TGTGCCAGCAGTTCCCCTACATGGTCCAATCAGCCCCAGCATTTT.